The 21 T cell receptor beta chains presented below share a single source sample, sequenced in a study of human T cells and chemical hapten exposure. From the RACE reads, TCRdb called clonotypes with MiXCR, one entry per CDR3 protein. Found here are some 120,000 distinct CDR3 sequences, about 8.2% of them singletons; the top ten hold 1.5% to 2%. Time point in this sample: healthy volunteer bleed at 2 weeks. Sequencing started from total RNA isolated from unfractionated whole blood. Source material: whole blood. The source of these receptors is a male donor in good health. Some clones in this sample may be carry-over from other donors' samples.

This clonotype was found a few times. The rearrangement joins TRBV6-1 to TRBJ1-3; no clear D. V was pared by 4 bases and J by 0 bases, with 7 bases between. The CDR3 loop spans 14 amino acids. Germline lookup yields CDR1 MNHNS and CDR2 SASEGT. The CDR3 here is CASSGQVSGNTIYF. CDR3 DNA sequence: TGTGCCAGCAGTGGACAAGTCTCTGGAAACACCATATATTTT.

The J gene is TRBJ2-7, the V gene TRBV6-5; D not certain. Germline V gene data show CDR1 as MNHEY and CDR2 as SVGAGI. Trimming took 0 bases from V and 7 from J, leaving 7 bases between them. There are 12 residues in the CDR3. The CDR3 protein is CASSYSGHEQYF. In DNA, the CDR3 is TGTGCCAGCAGTTACTCAGGGCATGAGCAGTACTTC.

The chain is built from TRBV6-1 and TRBJ1-1; D gene uncertain. V was cut by 7 bases and J by 1 base, with 16 bases left in between. This CDR3 is 15 amino acids long. CDR1 is MNHNS and CDR2 is SASEGT in the germline V gene. CDR3 protein: CASTASLVSNTEAFF. CDR3 DNA: TGTGCCAGCACCGCCTCGCTGGTTTCGAACACTGAAGCTTTCTTT.

The CDR3 region is CASSTSPFGASNQPQHF. For the CDR3, the DNA is TGTGCCAGCAGCACATCTCCCTTTGGGGCTAGCAATCAGCCCCAGCATTTT. The V call is TRBV21-1, the J call TRBJ1-5; the table calls TRBD1, which could not be checked here. TRBV21-1 is a recognized pseudogene. The CDR3 is 17 amino acids.

The chain links TRBV7-2 to TRBJ2-7; TRBD2 is a possible D gene (6 bases). Germline V gene lookup returns CDR1 SGHTA and CDR2 FQGNSA. V was pared by 1 base and J by 0 bases, with 13 bases between. The CDR3 spans 16 residues. This chain's CDR3 is CASSLVASVNSYEQYF. CDR3 nucleotide sequence: TGTGCCAGCAGCTTAGTCGCTAGCGTGAACTCCTACGAGCAGTACTTC.

The V gene is TRBV29-1, the J gene TRBJ2-7; D is ambiguous. There are 12 residues in the CDR3. Germline CDR1 is SQVTM and CDR2 is ANQGSEA. V was trimmed by 6 bases and J by 1 base, leaving 10 bases between them. Here the CDR3 DNA reads TGCAGCGTAGGAAAGGTTTCCTACGAGCAGTACTTC. It translates to CSVGKVSYEQYF.

This clonotype showed up just a few times. This chain connects TRBV10-3 to TRBJ1-5, with no clear D. Germline CDR1 reads ENHRY; CDR2 reads SYGVKD. V shed 0 bases and J shed 2 bases, with 14 bases lying between them. The CDR3 has 17 amino acids. The CDR3 loop reads CAISESRITEGNQPQHF. The CDR3 bases are TGTGCCATCAGTGAGTCTAGAATAACGGAGGGCAATCAGCCCCAGCATTTT.

This clonotype showed up many times. The rearrangement joins TRBV5-1 to TRBJ2-7, with 7 bases identical to TRBD1. Losses at the gene ends were 3 bases for V and 2 bases for J; bases not matched to a gene: 2. Germline values: CDR1 SGHRS, CDR2 YFSETQ. This CDR3 contains 13 residues. The CDR3 DNA sequence: TGCGCCAGCAGCTCGGGACAGACCTACGAGCAGTACTTC. Translated, it gives CASSSGQTYEQYF. The variable domain in full, completed from reference TRBV5-1 and TRBJ2-7, reads KAGVTQTPRYLIKTRGQQVTLSCSPISGHRSVSWYQQTPGQGLQFLFEYFSETQRNKGNFPGRFSGRQFSNSRSEMNVSTLELGDSALYLCASSSGQTYEQYFGPGTRLTVT.

The CDR3 bases are TGCAGCGTTAGACTACTTAGCACAGATACGCAGTATTTT. This codes for CSVRLLSTDTQYF. The gene calls are TRBV29-1 and TRBJ2-3; D is perhaps TRBD2 (5 bases). Germline V gives CDR1 SQVTM, CDR2 ANQGSEA. Deletions cut 5 bases from V and 0 bases from J, with 9 bases between. The CDR3 loop spans 13 amino acids.

The V gene is TRBV7-6, the J gene TRBJ2-7; no reliable D call. CDR3 length: 13 amino acids. The germline CDR1 and CDR2 sequences are SGHVS and FNYEAQ. The V and J ends lost 1 base and 3 bases respectively, with 7 bases between them. In DNA form, the CDR3 reads TGTGCCAGCAGCTTAGGCGAGTACTACGAGCAGTACTTC. Its protein is CASSLGEYYEQYF.

V and J are TRBV3-1 and TRBJ1-5; 9 positions agree with TRBD1. V lost 3 bases, J lost 3 bases, and 3 bases stayed unmatched. The CDR3 covers 15 residues. Germline V gives CDR1 LGHDT, CDR2 YNNKEL (reference sequence). CDR3 region: CASSHGTGYNQPQHF. In nucleotides, the CDR3 is TGTGCCAGCAGCCACGGGACAGGGTACAATCAGCCCCAGCATTTT. The complete variable domain, with remaining parts taken from reference TRBV3-1 and TRBJ1-5, reads DTAVSQTPKYLVTQMGNDKSIKCEQNLGHDTMYWYKQDSKKFLKIMFSYNNKELIINETVPNRFSPKSPDKAHLNLHINSLELGDSAVYFCASSHGTGYNQPQHFGDGTRLSIL.

This clonotype was seen at least ten times. J is TRBJ1-3 and V is TRBV20-1, with D perhaps matching TRBD1 (5 bases). Trimming stripped 1 base from V and 6 bases from J, with 16 bases between. The CDR3 consists of 15 residues. Germline loops: CDR1 DFQATT, CDR2 SNEGSKA (reference sequence). CDR3 residues: CSARGVSWGQNTIYF. CDR3 DNA sequence: TGCAGTGCTAGAGGGGTCAGCTGGGGCCAAAACACCATATATTTT.

V usage is TRBV7-2 and J usage is TRBJ1-3; D unresolved. Germline V gene lookup returns CDR1 SGHTA and CDR2 FQGNSA. Trimming stripped 0 bases from V and 0 bases from J, with 12 bases between. This CDR3 has 17 residues. As DNA, the CDR3 is TGTGCCAGCAGCTTAGCGGGCAGCCCGAGCTCTGGAAACACCATATATTTT. Amino acid sequence: CASSLAGSPSSGNTIYF.

The table lists this clonotype with a few counts. The chain joins TRBV2 to TRBJ1-5; D remains ambiguous. V was shortened by 2 bases and J by 0 bases, with 5 bases between the two germline ends. CDR1 SNHLY and CDR2 FYNNEI come from the germline V gene. The CDR3 sequence is 14 residues long. In DNA form, the CDR3 reads TGTGCCAGCAGTGAACAGTATAGCAATCAGCCCCAGCATTTT. Translated, it gives CASSEQYSNQPQHF.

This clonotype was detected only a few times. CDR3 bases: TGTGCCAGCAGCCAAGCCCAGGGGCCTGCTCAGGGGGAGCTGTTTTTT. This encodes CASSQAQGPAQGELFF. The genes are TRBV14 and TRBJ2-2; D may be TRBD1 (6 bases). Germline V gives CDR1 SGHDN, CDR2 FVKESK. The CDR3 extends over 16 amino acids. Deletions cut 1 base from V and 8 bases from J, with 17 bases between.

This clonotype has a count of ten or more. The rearrangement joins TRBV12-3 or TRBV12-4 to TRBJ1-1; unclear D gene. CDR3 length: 14 amino acids. V gave up 5 bases and J gave up 7 bases, with 17 bases separating them. CDR3 amino acids: CASSRNPGPYEAFF. The DNA of the CDR3 is TGTGCCAGCAGTCGAAACCCCGGGCCCTATGAAGCTTTCTTT.

The rearrangement links TRBV13 to TRBJ1-1; 7 bases are shared with TRBD1. CDR1 is PRHDT and CDR2 is FYEKMQ in the germline V gene (reference sequence). CDR3 size: 15 residues. With V trimmed by 4 bases and J by 8 bases, 13 bases remained unmatched. For the CDR3, the DNA is TGTGCCAGCAGCTCTAACGATGGAGGACAGGACGAAGCTTTCTTT. Translated: CASSSNDGGQDEAFF.

This clonotype has ten or more counts. J is TRBJ1-5 and V is TRBV11-2; D is perhaps TRBD1 (6 bases). The CDR3 length is 14 residues. The germline V gene encodes CDR1 SGHAT and CDR2 FQNNGV. V was clipped by 10 bases and J by 4 bases, with 17 bases between them. CDR3 DNA sequence: TGTGCCACTCAGGAGGGGGGGCAAAATCAGCCCCAGCATTTT. Its protein product is CATQEGGQNQPQHF.

This clonotype was detected many times. The V and J genes are TRBV4-3 and TRBJ2-7; 10 bases line up with TRBD1. V lost 0 bases, J lost 1 base, and 6 bases stayed unmatched. The germline CDR1 and CDR2 sequences are LGHNA and YSLEER. The CDR3 spans 17 residues. The CDR3 DNA reads TGCGCCAGCAGCCAAGAAGGGGGACAGGGGTGGTCCTACGAGCAGTACTTC. Protein product: CASSQEGGQGWSYEQYF.

The genes are TRBV7-2 and TRBJ1-1; D is unclear. CDR1 and CDR2 (germline): SGHTA, FQGNSA. The CDR3 contains 14 residues. Trimming cost V 1 base and J 1 base, with 7 bases left between them. The CDR3 here is CASSLGRQNTEAFF. The CDR3 nucleotides read TGTGCCAGCAGCTTAGGCAGACAGAACACTGAAGCTTTCTTT.

This clonotype was counted at least ten times. V usage is TRBV7-8 and J usage is TRBJ2-5; 7 bases fit TRBD1. After removal of 0 bases from V and 5 bases from J, the junction contained 6 bases not matched to a gene. Germline V gene data show CDR1 as SGHVS and CDR2 as FQNEAQ. The CDR3 has 15 amino acids. Here the CDR3 DNA reads TGTGCCAGCAGCTTAGCGAACAGGGGAGTGGAGACCCAGTACTTC. Translated: CASSLANRGVETQYF.